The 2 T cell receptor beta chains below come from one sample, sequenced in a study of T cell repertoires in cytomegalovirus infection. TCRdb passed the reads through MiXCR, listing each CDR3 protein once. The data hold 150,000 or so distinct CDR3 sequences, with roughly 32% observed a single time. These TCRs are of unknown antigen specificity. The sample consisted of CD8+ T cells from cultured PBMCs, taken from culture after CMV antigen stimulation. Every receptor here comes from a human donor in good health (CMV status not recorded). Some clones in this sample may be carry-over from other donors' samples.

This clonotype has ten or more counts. Written as DNA, the CDR3 is TGTGCCAGCAGTCCAGGACTAGCGGGGGAGGAGACCCAGTACTTC. The encoded protein is CASSPGLAGEETQYF. The genes are TRBV7-9 and TRBJ2-5, with 13 bases matching TRBD2. The CDR3 sequence is 15 residues long. CDR1 SEHNR and CDR2 FQNEAQ come from the germline V gene (reference sequence). With V trimmed by 6 bases and J by 5 bases, 6 bases remained unmatched. Based on the CDR3 plus reference TRBV7-9 and TRBJ2-5, the full variable domain is DTGVSQNPRHKITKRGQNVTFRCDPISEHNRLYWYRQTLGQGPEFLTYFQNEAQLEKSRLLSDRFSAERPKGSFSTLEIQRTEQGDSAMYLCASSPGLAGEETQYFGPGTRLLVL.

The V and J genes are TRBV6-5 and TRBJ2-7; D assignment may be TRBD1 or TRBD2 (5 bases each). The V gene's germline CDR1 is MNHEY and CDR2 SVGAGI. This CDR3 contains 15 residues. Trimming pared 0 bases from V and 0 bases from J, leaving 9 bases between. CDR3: CASSYSGTYSYEQYF. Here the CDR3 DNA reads TGTGCCAGCAGTTACTCCGGGACGTACTCCTACGAGCAGTACTTC.